One sample yielded the 27 T cell receptor beta chains listed below, sequenced in a study of T-cell reconstitution after alpha-beta-depleted transplantation in children. A TCRbeta library incorporating unique molecular identifiers was prepared. TCRdb analysed the PCR reads with MiXCR anew, one entry per CDR3 protein. This sample yields approximately 83,000 distinct CDR3 sequences, of which about 12% are seen a single time; about 15% belongs to the top ten. Here the sequenced sample was PBMCs from the stem cell graft donor, taken from the stem cell graft. Receptors were obtained from a human donor who donated a stem cell graft to a child with inherited bone marrow failure.

The rearrangement joins TRBV27 to TRBJ2-2; TRBD1 is a possible D gene (6 bases). The germline gives CDR1 MNHEY, CDR2 SMNVEV (reference sequence). V was pared by 2 bases and J by 2 bases, with 15 bases between. This CDR3 has 17 residues. This CDR3 reads CASSLQGPTFNTGELFF. In DNA form, the CDR3 reads TGTGCCAGCAGTTTACAGGGGCCTACCTTTAACACCGGGGAGCTGTTTTTT.

There are many counts of this clonotype. This sequence joins TRBV7-2 and TRBJ1-1; maybe TRBD1 (6 bases). Germline V gene data show CDR1 as SGHTA and CDR2 as FQGNSA. V gave up 4 bases and J gave up 6 bases, with 15 bases separating them. This CDR3 is 14 amino acids long. CDR3 DNA: TGTGCCAGCAGCTCCGGACCCGGGGGCCCTGAAGCTTTCTTT. Translated: CASSSGPGGPEAFF.

The sample holds many counts of this clonotype. This sequence joins TRBV7-3 and TRBJ2-2; D possibly uses TRBD1 or TRBD2 (6 bases each). The CDR3 consists of 14 residues. V was clipped by 5 bases and J by 6 bases, with 13 bases between them. CDR1 and CDR2 (germline): SGHTA, FQGTGA. CDR3 coding DNA: TGTGCCAGCAGCCCGGGGGCGCGCGCCGGGGAGCTGTTTTTT. Residues: CASSPGARAGELFF.

At least ten counts were recorded for this clonotype. The rearrangement uses TRBV3-1 and TRBJ2-2; D gene unclear. The V and J ends lost 0 bases and 5 bases respectively, with 7 bases between them. CDR3 length: 14 residues. CDR1 and CDR2 (germline): LGHDT, YNNKEL (reference sequence). For the CDR3, the DNA is TGTGCCAGCAGCCAAGAGGCAGGTACCGGGGAGCTGTTTTTT. It codes for CASSQEAGTGELFF.

This sequence joins TRBV28 and TRBJ1-1; D possibly corresponds to TRBD1 (5 bases). V was trimmed by 2 bases and J by 6 bases, leaving 16 bases between them. This CDR3 region has 15 residues. CDR1 and CDR2 from the germline V gene are MDHEN and SYDVKM. The CDR3 here is CASSLGPRGAAEAFF. The CDR3, as DNA: TGTGCCAGCAGTTTAGGGCCGCGAGGGGCGGCTGAAGCTTTCTTT.

This clonotype was observed a handful of times. V is TRBV20-1 and J is TRBJ2-7; no definite D call. Germline CDR1 DFQATT, CDR2 SNEGSKA (reference sequence). The CDR3 sequence is 11 residues long. CDR3 protein: CSANPTYEQYF. For the CDR3, the DNA is TGCAGCGCGAACCCGACCTACGAGCAGTACTTC.

This clonotype was picked up many times. In DNA, the CDR3 is TGTGCCAGCAGCTTGGAAGGGGTCCCAAACTATGGCTACACCTTC. Residues: CASSLEGVPNYGYTF. This rearrangement joins TRBV5-6 to TRBJ1-2; D is perhaps TRBD1 (5 bases). This CDR3 spans 15 amino acids. The germline V and J ends were trimmed by 0 bases and 2 bases, with 11 bases remaining between them. The germline V gene has CDR1 SGHDT and CDR2 YYEEEE.

The rearrangement links TRBV19 to TRBJ1-1, with D possibly TRBD1 on 6 matching bases. Germline V gives CDR1 LNHDA, CDR2 SQIVND (reference sequence). The length of the CDR3 is 14 residues. V lost 5 bases and J 7 bases, leaving 17 bases between the germline ends. In nucleotides, the CDR3 is TGTGCCAGTAGTGGTAACAGGGCCTTGGGTGAAGCTTTCTTT. It translates to CASSGNRALGEAFF.

This clonotype occurred many times. The CDR3 coding sequence is TGTGCCACCAGCAGAGTAGAAGATACGCAGTATTTT. Translation gives CATSRVEDTQYF. The chain combines TRBV15 with TRBJ2-3; D ambiguous. V was cut by 1 base and J by 5 bases, with 4 bases left in between. The CDR3 has 12 residues. Germline V gene lookup returns CDR1 LNHNV and CDR2 YYDKDF (reference sequence).

The table lists this clonotype with many counts. V gene TRBV20-1 combines with J gene TRBJ2-1; TRBD1 aligns across 8 bases. Germline V gene lookup returns CDR1 DFQATT and CDR2 SNEGSKA (reference sequence). V gave up 3 bases and J gave up 3 bases; unmatched junction bases: 4. This CDR3 region has 14 residues. The DNA for the CDR3 is TGCAGTGCTAGTTGGGACAGGAGCTACAATGAGCAGTTCTTC. Protein: CSASWDRSYNEQFF.

In its sample, this clonotype was seen many times. The J gene is TRBJ2-7, the V gene TRBV7-9; D is unclear. Germline-derived CDR1 and CDR2 are SEHNR and FQNEAQ (reference sequence). The CDR3 has 13 amino acids. The V gene lost 2 bases and the J gene lost 7 bases, with 12 bases spanning the gap. CDR3 bases: TGTGCCAGCAGCTTAAGGGAAGGCCAAGAGCAGTACTTC. Its translation: CASSLREGQEQYF.

This rearrangement joins TRBV20-1 to TRBJ1-5, with TRBD1 matching 8 bases. J was trimmed by 6 bases and V by 6 bases; bases with no gene match: 13. The CDR3 runs 15 residues. CDR1 DFQATT and CDR2 SNEGSKA come from the germline V gene (reference sequence). The CDR3 DNA follows: TGCAGTGCCGGGGGGGCAGGGGGCTTGGTTCAGCCCCAGCATTTT. It codes for CSAGGAGGLVQPQHF.

The sample holds many counts of this clonotype. This chain joins TRBV6-5 and TRBJ1-1; 9 bases match TRBD1. Germline lookup yields CDR1 MNHEY and CDR2 SVGAGI. The length of the CDR3 is 14 residues. V lost 4 bases and J lost 7; bases outside the gene matches: 7. The CDR3 region has the DNA TGTGCCAGCAGTTTACAGGGGGCGGACAGTGAAGCTTTCTTT. Encoded protein: CASSLQGADSEAFF.

This clonotype was found many times. This chain uses TRBV12-3 or TRBV12-4 with TRBJ2-4, with 7 bases lining up with TRBD2. With V trimmed by 5 bases and J by 3 bases, 7 bases remained unmatched. CDR3 size: 15 residues. CDR3 sequence reads: CASSPRAGVKNIQYF. CDR3 sequence (DNA): TGTGCCAGCAGTCCCCGGGCGGGGGTCAAAAACATTCAGTACTTC.

This clonotype has a handful of counts. The chain employs TRBV6-2 or TRBV6-3 and TRBJ2-7, with no clear D. The CDR3 is made up of 15 amino acids. Germline lookup yields CDR1 MNHEY and CDR2 SVGEGT. Trimming shortened V by 2 bases and J by 7 bases, and 18 bases separated the two germline ends. In nucleotides, the CDR3 is TGTGCCAGCAGTTACAGGGCCTATACGACTGGGGAGCAGTACTTC. Translated: CASSYRAYTTGEQYF.

The gene calls are TRBV7-3 and TRBJ2-1; D call uncertain. CDR1 is SGHTA and CDR2 is FQGTGA in the germline V gene. V dropped 5 bases and J dropped 0 bases, with 11 bases sitting between them. This CDR3 has 15 amino acids. CDR3 in amino acids: CASSPFDISYNEQFF. The CDR3 region has the DNA TGTGCCAGCAGCCCTTTTGATATCTCCTACAATGAGCAGTTCTTC.

This clonotype was counted ten times or more. The V gene is TRBV3-1, the J gene TRBJ2-1, with a possible D match to TRBD2 (6 bases). The CDR3 totals 16 residues. V was clipped by 4 bases and J by 1 base, with 14 bases between them. Germline V gene lookup returns CDR1 LGHDT and CDR2 YNNKEL (reference sequence). CDR3 amino acids: CASSPSGTFSYNEQFF. DNA for the CDR3: TGTGCCAGCAGCCCATCCGGGACTTTTTCCTACAATGAGCAGTTCTTC.

At least ten counts were recorded for this clonotype. The rearrangement uses TRBV10-3 and TRBJ2-3; possible D gene TRBD2, 5 bases. V lost 6 bases, J lost 0 bases, and 10 bases lay in between. CDR1 and CDR2 (germline): ENHRY, SYGVKD. The CDR3 consists of 14 residues. CDR3 coding DNA: TGTGCCATCAGGTCAGCGGAGAGCACAGATACGCAGTATTTT. It specifies CAIRSAESTDTQYF.

This clonotype occurred many times. The chain carries TRBV20-1 and TRBJ2-6; 10 bases line up with TRBD2. The CDR3 has 17 residues. Germline-derived CDR1 and CDR2 are DFQATT and SNEGSKA (reference sequence). V was pared by 0 bases and J by 2 bases, with 4 bases of the junction left unmatched. Here the CDR3 reads CSARDPLAGAGANVLTF. As DNA, the CDR3 is TGCAGTGCTAGAGATCCCCTAGCGGGGGCTGGGGCCAACGTCCTGACTTTC.

This clonotype was seen ten or more times. The chain is built from TRBV5-1 and TRBJ2-6; the D is unclear. Germline CDR1 reads SGHRS; CDR2 reads YFSETQ. The CDR3 consists of 15 residues. The germline V and J ends were trimmed by 5 bases and 0 bases, with 9 bases remaining between them. The CDR3 region has the DNA TGCGCCAGCAGTGTCAGCTTCTCTGGGGCCAACGTCCTGACTTTC. It codes for CASSVSFSGANVLTF.

In its sample, this clonotype was seen many times. The chain couples TRBV5-1 to TRBJ2-7; no firm D call. Trimming stripped 1 base from V and 0 bases from J, with 11 bases between. The CDR3 loop spans 15 amino acids. Looked up from germline, CDR1 is SGHRS and CDR2 is YFSETQ. CDR3 DNA: TGCGCCAGCAGCTTGTCCCCCCTCCTCTCCTACGAGCAGTACTTC. It specifies CASSLSPLLSYEQYF.

This clonotype was seen ten or more times. The gene calls are TRBV7-9 and TRBJ1-6; no firm D call. This CDR3 region has 14 residues. The germline CDR1 and CDR2 sequences are SEHNR and FQNEAQ (reference sequence). The V end lost 2 bases, the J end lost 5 bases, and 7 bases lay between the germline ends. The CDR3 DNA sequence: TGTGCCAGCAGCTTAACCGGGGATAATTCACCCCTCCACTTT. Protein: CASSLTGDNSPLHF.

This clonotype was counted at least ten times. The V and J genes are TRBV5-1 and TRBJ1-1, with D perhaps matching TRBD1 (6 bases). V shed 1 base and J shed 1 base, with 14 bases lying between them. Germline CDR1 is SGHRS and CDR2 is YFSETQ. The CDR3 loop spans 16 amino acids. CDR3: CASSLSGGAGNTEAFF. In nucleotides, the CDR3 is TGCGCCAGCAGCTTGAGCGGGGGCGCGGGGAACACTGAAGCTTTCTTT.

This clonotype was recorded a few times. The chain joins TRBV4-3 to TRBJ2-3; 11 bases are a match to TRBD2. The CDR3 runs to 18 residues. Germline CDR1 LGHNA, CDR2 YSLEER. With 0 bases clipped from V and 4 bases from J, the junction kept 9 bases outside the gene matches. The CDR3 DNA follows: TGCGCCAGCAGCCAAGATGCCTTTAGCGGGAGGGAGGCAGATACGCAGTATTTT. Its protein product is CASSQDAFSGREADTQYF.

Many counts were recorded for this clonotype. The rearrangement uses TRBV7-9 and TRBJ2-1; a weak D match, TRBD1 (5 bases). V lost 6 bases, J lost 10 bases, and 16 bases lay in between. CDR1 SEHNR and CDR2 FQNEAQ come from the germline V gene (reference sequence). The CDR3 totals 13 residues. CDR3 in DNA: TGTGCCAGCAGTCCACACTCGAAGGGGGAGCAGTTCTTC. Protein sequence: CASSPHSKGEQFF.

This clonotype was recorded many times. This rearrangement joins TRBV7-2 to TRBJ2-3, with a tentative D call TRBD1 (6 bases). CDR1 is SGHTA, CDR2 FQGNSA, per germline. This CDR3 has 16 amino acids. Trimming removed 1 base from V and 5 bases from J, with 16 bases in between. CDR3 protein: CASSLEGLGQLDTQYF. For the CDR3, the DNA is TGTGCCAGCAGCTTAGAAGGGCTGGGACAATTAGATACGCAGTATTTT.

This chain uses TRBV29-1 with TRBJ2-7, with D maybe TRBD2 (5 bases). Germline V CDR1 and CDR2: SQVTM, ANQGSEA. The CDR3 has 11 residues. Trimming took off 7 bases at V and 7 bases at J, with 14 bases between the two ends. The CDR3 DNA follows: TGCAGCGCCGGAGGCCACCGGGAGCAGTACTTC. Its translation: CSAGGHREQYF.